Listed below are T cell receptor beta chains from one sample, sequenced in a study of T cells in Graves' hyperthyroidism and ophthalmopathy. TCRdb passed the multiplex PCR reads through MiXCR, listing each CDR3 protein once. Of about 840,000 distinct CDR3 sequences in the sample, 35% to 40% were seen once. Sequenced input: blood. These receptors were collected from a young man with Graves' hyperthyroidism. The CDR3 runs from the conserved cysteine through the conserved F or W. The D gene is left open where the match is weak. Rows may omit the clone size; those that give it use once, few, many or a size class.

J	V	size	D	DNA	CDR3
TRBJ2-7	TRBV5-4	-	-	TGTGCCAGCAGCCAGGGGGGCAGGTCCGGGGTTGAGTACTTC	CASSQGGRSGVEYF
TRBJ2-5	TRBV20-1	-	TRBD1	TGCAGTGCCCAAACCGGGACAGGGGCAGGTTGGCAGCCCCAGTACTTC	CSAQTGTGAGWQPQYF
TRBJ2-5	TRBV7-9	few	TRBD2	TGTGCCAGCAGTCCGGTCGGGGGGACAGAGACCCAGTACTTC	CASSPVGGTETQYF
TRBJ2-5	TRBV10-3	-	TRBD1	TGTGCCATCAGTGAGCCCCGGGACAGGCTCCAAGAGACCCAGTACTTC	CAISEPRDRLQETQYF
TRBJ1-6	TRBV5-4	-	-	TGTGCCAGCAGCTTGTCAGCGGACCAAGAGACCCAGTACTTT	CASSLSADQETQYF
TRBJ2-2	TRBV10-3	few	TRBD1	TGTGCCACCGAGAGGGACAGCCGTACCGGGGAGCTGTTTTTT	CATERDSRTGELFF
TRBJ1-5	TRBV20-1	-	-	TGCAGTGCTGGAACCCCGGGGCTGGGACAAATCTATCAGCCCCAGCATTTT	CSAGTPGLGQIYQPQHF
TRBJ1-6	TRBV7-2	many	-	TGTGCCAGCAGCCTCGACGCCCCACCCCTCCACTTT	CASSLDAPPLHF
TRBJ2-7	TRBV2	-	TRBD1	TGTGCCAGTGGTCTCGGCACAGGGGCCCACGAGCAGTACTTC	CASGLGTGAHEQYF
TRBJ2-5	TRBV19	-	TRBD1	TGTGCCAGTAGCTGGACAGGGGACAAAGAGACCCAGTACTTC	CASSWTGDKETQYF
TRBJ1-6	TRBV19	-	-	TGTGCCAGTATCTCTCGAGGGACCACCAACACCGGGACTTCTTATGGATTGAATTCACCCCTCCACTTT	CASISRGTTNTGTSYGLNSPLHF
TRBJ2-7	TRBV2	many	-	TGTGCCAGCAGTGAAGATTCGGTCTCCAGCTACGAGCAGTACTTC	CASSEDSVSSYEQYF
TRBJ1-4	TRBV7-6	many	-	TGTGCCAGCAGCGGGGCAGGGGTTACAACTAATGAAAAACTGTTTTTT	CASSGAGVTTNEKLFF
TRBJ1-2	TRBV29-1	many	TRBD1	TGCAGCGTTTGGACAGGGCAGGACTATGGCTACACCTTC	CSVWTGQDYGYTF
TRBJ2-7	TRBV7-9	many	-	TGTGCCAGCAGCTTAGGGATTGGGACACAGTACGAGCAGTACTTC	CASSLGIGTQYEQYF
TRBJ1-4	TRBV10-3	many	TRBD1	TGTGCCACCAAACCGGGGACAGGGGCAAGTGAAAAACTGTTTTTT	CATKPGTGASEKLFF
TRBJ2-2	TRBV11-1	-	-	TGTGCCAGCAGCTTCCCGCAGGACACCGGGGAGCTGTTTTTT	CASSFPQDTGELFF
TRBJ1-1	TRBV29-1	-	-	TGCAGCCTTGAATCGCGGAACACTGAAGCTTTCTTT	CSLESRNTEAFF
TRBJ1-5	TRBV5-1	-	-	TGCGCCAGCAGCTTGGATCCGGGACAAGGCAATCAGCCCCAGCATTTT	CASSLDPGQGNQPQHF
TRBJ1-1	TRBV10-2	-	-	TGCGCCAGCAGCCAAGATGGGACATCCACTGAAGCTTTCTTT	CASSQDGTSTEAFF
TRBJ2-7	TRBV20-1	few	TRBD1	TGCAGTGCTAGAGAGGGGACAGGGCGCTACGAGCAGTACTTC	CSAREGTGRYEQYF
TRBJ1-1	TRBV5-1	few	-	TGCGCCAGCAGCTTCGCCCTAGGGGGTAAGACTGAAGCTTTCTTT	CASSFALGGKTEAFF
TRBJ2-2	TRBV12-3/TRBV12-4	many	-	TGCGCCAGCAGTCTAGGCGCCGGCACCGGGGAGCTGTTTTTT	CASSLGAGTGELFF
TRBJ2-3	TRBV29-1	few	-	TGCAGCGTTGAAGGCGTATCAGGGAGCGCGCATTTT	CSVEGVSGSAHF
TRBJ2-6	TRBV2	-	-	TGTGCCAGCAGTGAAGGACGACAGGGGGCCAACGTCCTGACTTTC	CASSEGRQGANVLTF
TRBJ2-7	TRBV20-1	-	TRBD2	TGCAGTGCTCTACTAGCGGGAGGGACCGGGGAGCAGTACTTC	CSALLAGGTGEQYF
TRBJ1-2	TRBV15	many	-	TGTGCCACCAGCATGGGACGGGGTTTCTTTGGCTACACCTTC	CATSMGRGFFGYTF
TRBJ1-4	TRBV14	few	-	TGTGCCAGCAGCCAAGGCCAGGTTTTTTCGACTGGTGAAAAACTGTTTTTT	CASSQGQVFSTGEKLFF
TRBJ2-7	TRBV9	-	TRBD2	TGTGCCAGCAGCGTAGGAGGCGGGAGGTCCTACGAGCAGTACTTC	CASSVGGGRSYEQYF
TRBJ1-5	TRBV6-5	-	TRBD1	TGTGCCAGCAGTTCGGACAGGGGTGGTCAGCCCCGGCATTTT	CASSSDRGGQPRHF
TRBJ1-1	TRBV24-1	many	-	TGTGCCACCAGTGATTTCCGAAACACTGAAGCTTTCTTT	CATSDFRNTEAFF